Each of the 32 T cell receptor beta chains below was sequenced from the same sample in a study of blood T cell repertoires in COVID-19. The repertoire was sequenced with immunoSEQ multiplex PCR; TCRdb's copy has only in-frame clones and lacks some. The sample records 300,000 to 450,000 clones, more than 65% being singletons. Specimen: peripheral blood. The origin of the receptors is a human donor with acute or convalescent COVID-19. The donor label of this sample is uncertain.

This chain links TRBV18 with TRBJ2-7; D might be TRBD2 (6 bases). The V end was cut by 6 bases, the J end by 4 bases, with 16 bases between. This CDR3 has 14 amino acids. Germline CDR1 reads KGHSH; CDR2 reads LQKENI. CDR3 loop: CASSSGTGPYEQYF. As DNA, the CDR3 is TGTGCCAGCTCCTCAGGGACTGGACCTTACGAGCAGTACTTC.

V gene TRBV30 combines with J gene TRBJ2-5; 10 nucleotides match TRBD2. V trimming: 8 bases; J trimming: 0 bases; junction bases outside the gene matches: 9. Germline loops: CDR1 GTSNPN, CDR2 SVGIG (reference sequence). This CDR3 is 15 amino acids long. CDR3 protein: CATALLAGNQETQYF. CDR3 bases: TGTGCCACCGCCCTACTAGCGGGAAACCAAGAGACCCAGTACTTC.

The V call is TRBV13, the J call TRBJ2-7; D perhaps matches TRBD2 (5 bases). V shed 3 bases and J shed 3 bases, with 9 bases lying between them. This CDR3 is 13 amino acids long. Germline V gene lookup returns CDR1 PRHDT and CDR2 FYEKMQ (reference sequence). CDR3 sequence: CASSFSASYEQYF. CDR3 DNA: TGTGCCAGCAGCTTTAGCGCAAGCTACGAGCAGTACTTC.

This clone appeared once. J is TRBJ1-1 and V is TRBV5-1; 8 bases fit TRBD1. Unmatched junction bases numbered 11, after V lost 6 bases and J lost 4 bases. The germline V gene encodes CDR1 SGHRS and CDR2 YFSETQ. The CDR3 runs 15 residues. The CDR3 here is CASTNQGAGFTEAFF. The CDR3 DNA reads TGCGCCAGCACTAATCAGGGGGCAGGATTCACTGAAGCTTTCTTT.

CDR3 amino acids: CASSLAGSDTQYF. The DNA of the CDR3 is TGTGCCAGCTCACTCGCGGGGTCAGATACGCAGTATTTT. The chain employs TRBV18 and TRBJ2-3, with TRBD2 as a possible D gene (6 bases). The length of the CDR3 is 13 residues. CDR1 is KGHSH, CDR2 LQKENI, per germline. Trimming took 4 bases from V and 4 from J, leaving 9 bases between them.

Here the CDR3 DNA reads TGTGCCAGCAGTTTATCAGCGGTAAGGGCTTGGTCCTACGAGCAGTACTTC. Translation gives CASSLSAVRAWSYEQYF. This chain links TRBV27 with TRBJ2-7; TRBD2 might be the D (5 bases). This CDR3 is 17 amino acids long. V lost 0 bases and J lost 1, with 16 bases in between. The germline V gene encodes CDR1 MNHEY and CDR2 SMNVEV (reference sequence).

This chain joins TRBV24-1 and TRBJ2-5, with 7 bases aligning to TRBD1. After removal of 3 bases from V and 7 bases from J, the junction contained 10 bases not matched to a gene. Germline V CDR1 and CDR2: KGHDR, SFDVKD. The CDR3 runs to 15 residues. In nucleotides, the CDR3 is TGTGCCACCAGTGATCGAACGACAGGGATGGGGACCCAGTACTTC. Amino acids: CATSDRTTGMGTQYF.

The V and J genes are TRBV7-2 and TRBJ2-3, with 13 bases aligning to TRBD2. V lost 5 bases to trimming and J lost 5 bases; unmatched junction nucleotides: 16. Germline CDR1 SGHTA, CDR2 FQGNSA. The CDR3 consists of 19 residues. CDR3 residues: CASSPPNGRLAGGGDTQYF. In DNA form, the CDR3 reads TGTGCCAGCAGCCCGCCGAACGGGAGACTAGCGGGAGGAGGAGATACGCAGTATTTT.

This clone was detected a few times. The chain combines TRBV6-5 with TRBJ2-7; 8 nucleotides agree with TRBD1. CDR3 size: 15 residues. V dropped 0 bases and J dropped 4; count of bases not matched to a gene: 5. In germline, CDR1 is MNHEY, CDR2 SVGAGI. The CDR3 reads CASSYSSQGAYEQYF. The CDR3 DNA sequence: TGTGCCAGCAGTTACTCGAGCCAGGGGGCGTACGAGCAGTACTTC.

The CDR3 region is CASSEGSTGNTEAFF. The CDR3 coding sequence is TGCGCCAGCAGTGAAGGGTCGACAGGGAACACTGAAGCTTTCTTT. The rearrangement uses TRBV10-2 and TRBJ1-1; the D gene is possibly TRBD1 (6 bases). The germline gives CDR1 WSHSY, CDR2 SAAADI. Trimming removed 3 bases at V and 1 base at J, with 12 bases between. The CDR3 loop spans 15 amino acids.

The gene calls are TRBV19 and TRBJ1-4; no firm D call. The CDR3 is 11 amino acids. Germline CDR1 LNHDA, CDR2 SQIVND (reference sequence). Trimming took off 3 bases at V and 16 bases at J, with 12 bases between the two ends. Here the CDR3 reads CASSIRGKTFF. The CDR3 region has the DNA TGTGCCAGTAGTATTAGAGGGAAGACGTTTTTT.

This clone was seen only a few times. V is TRBV9 and J is TRBJ2-1; D unclear. Trimming shortened V by 0 bases and J by 2 bases, and 12 bases separated the two germline ends. The V gene's germline CDR1 is SGDLS and CDR2 YYNGEE. This CDR3 is 16 amino acids long. Here the CDR3 DNA reads TGTGCCAGCAGCGTAGCTATAGCTCCCCCCTACAATGAGCAGTTCTTC. This gives the protein CASSVAIAPPYNEQFF.

The chain couples TRBV7-2 to TRBJ1-1; a weak D match, TRBD1 (6 bases). Germline V lookup: CDR1 SGHTA, CDR2 FQGNSA. V lost 5 bases, J lost 3 bases, and 13 bases lay in between. The CDR3 runs to 14 residues. CDR3 coding DNA: TGTGCCAGCAGCCCACAGGGATCGGACACTGAAGCTTTCTTT. Its protein is CASSPQGSDTEAFF.

This chain connects TRBV2 to TRBJ1-5, with TRBD1 identical over 7 bases. Germline CDR1 is SNHLY and CDR2 is FYNNEI. There are 15 residues in the CDR3. V lost 4 bases and J lost 3; bases outside the gene matches: 6. The CDR3 sequence is CASSGGQRFNQPQHF. CDR3 bases: TGTGCCAGCAGTGGGGGACAGAGATTCAATCAGCCCCAGCATTTT.

The V and J genes are TRBV10-1 and TRBJ2-2, with a possible D match to TRBD1 (6 bases). CDR3 length: 15 amino acids. Looked up from germline, CDR1 is WNHNN and CDR2 is SYGVQD (reference sequence). Trimming pared 2 bases from V and 5 bases from J, leaving 12 bases between. The CDR3: CASSETGSSTGELFF. Here the CDR3 DNA reads TGCGCCAGCAGTGAGACAGGGAGCTCAACCGGGGAGCTGTTTTTT.

This rearrangement joins TRBV7-9 to TRBJ2-5; tentative D call: TRBD2 (5 bases). This CDR3 spans 14 amino acids. Per germline, CDR1 SEHNR and CDR2 FQNEAQ (reference sequence). Trimming stripped 4 bases from V and 5 bases from J, with 14 bases between. The CDR3 DNA reads TGTGCCAGCAGCTCAGGAGGCAGAACGGAGACCCAGTACTTC. It codes for CASSSGGRTETQYF.

The chain carries TRBV5-6 and TRBJ1-6, with D unclear. The CDR3 loop spans 16 amino acids. Per the germline V gene, CDR1 is SGHDT and CDR2 is YYEEEE. Between the trimmed V and J ends, which lost 6 bases and 4 bases, there was a span of 17 bases. The CDR3 here is CASTRRGGAYNSPLHF. CDR3 in DNA: TGTGCCAGCACCCGTCGCGGAGGAGCATATAATTCACCCCTCCACTTT.

This clone was detected once. The chain links TRBV7-9 to TRBJ2-2; the match to TRBD1 covers 7 bases. The V segment lost 5 bases and the J segment 1 base; nucleotides outside the gene matches: 7. The CDR3 length is 16 residues. The germline gives CDR1 SEHNR, CDR2 FQNEAQ (reference sequence). CDR3 loop: CASSQDRPRNTGELFF. CDR3 coding DNA: TGTGCCAGCAGCCAGGACAGGCCTCGGAACACCGGGGAGCTGTTTTTT.

This chain connects TRBV11-2 to TRBJ1-1; D is ambiguous. Germline loops: CDR1 SGHAT, CDR2 FQNNGV. Trimming shortened V by 2 bases and J by 1 base, and 8 bases separated the two germline ends. This CDR3 is 14 amino acids long. The CDR3 region has the DNA TGTGCCAGCAGCTTAACACATGGGAACACTGAAGCTTTCTTT. This translates into CASSLTHGNTEAFF. Filled out from reference TRBV11-2 and TRBJ1-1, the complete variable domain reads EAGVAQSPRYKIIEKRQSVAFWCNPISGHATLYWYQQILGQGPKLLIQFQNNGVVDDSQLPKDRFSAERLKGVDSTLKIQPAKLEDSAVYLCASSLTHGNTEAFFGQGTRLTVV.

V gene TRBV6-2 or TRBV6-3 combines with J gene TRBJ1-1, with D unresolved. V was cut by 0 bases and J by 9 bases, with 14 bases left in between. This CDR3 comprises 14 residues. The V gene's germline CDR1 is MNHEY and CDR2 SVGEGT. This chain's CDR3 is CASSYSSTFSQAFF. In nucleotides, the CDR3 is TGTGCCAGCAGTTACTCATCTACCTTTTCGCAAGCTTTCTTT.

J is TRBJ1-4 and V is TRBV4-2, with a tentative D call TRBD1 (5 bases). Germline V gene lookup returns CDR1 LGHNA and CDR2 YNFKEQ. Trimming took off 1 base at V and 2 bases at J, with 8 bases between the two ends. The CDR3 has 15 amino acids. CDR3 coding DNA: TGTGCCAGCAGCCAAGGGGGCACGACTAATGAAAAACTGTTTTTT. It translates to CASSQGGTTNEKLFF.

The chain links TRBV10-3 to TRBJ1-1, with unresolved D. This CDR3 spans 13 amino acids. Per the germline V gene, CDR1 is ENHRY and CDR2 is SYGVKD. The V end lost 6 bases, the J end lost 4 bases, and 12 bases lay between the germline ends. CDR3 residues: CAIRNSGTTEAFF. The DNA for the CDR3 is TGTGCCATCAGGAACTCAGGAACCACTGAAGCTTTCTTT.

The chain recombines TRBV3-1 (or the pseudogene TRBV3-2) with TRBJ1-2; a weak D match, TRBD1 (5 bases). CDR1 is LGHDT and CDR2 is YNNKEL in the germline V gene (reference sequence). Trimming took off 3 bases at V and 0 bases at J, with 8 bases between the two ends. The CDR3 has 14 amino acids. The CDR3 reads CASSHTTANYGYTF. The DNA of the CDR3 is TGTGCCAGCAGCCACACGACAGCTAACTATGGCTACACCTTC.

The rearrangement links TRBV5-4 to TRBJ1-1; the D is unclear. CDR3 size: 14 residues. Trimming left V 3 bases short and J 1 base short, with 10 bases between. Germline V gene data show CDR1 as SGHNT and CDR2 as YYREEE (reference sequence). This chain's CDR3 is CASSSPYRNTEAFF. CDR3 in DNA: TGTGCCAGCAGCTCCCCGTATCGGAACACTGAAGCTTTCTTT. Supplemented by reference TRBV5-4 and TRBJ1-1, the full variable domain reads ETGVTQSPTHLIKTRGQQVTLRCSSQSGHNTVSWYQQALGQGPQFIFQYYREEENGRGNFPPRFSGLQFPNYSSELNVNALELDDSALYLCASSSPYRNTEAFFGQGTRLTVV.

To note about this clone: Compared with germline, one end of the junction differs, possibly owing to a read error. This specimen includes other DNA sequences encoding the same CDR3. V and J are TRBV3-1 (or the pseudogene TRBV3-2) and TRBJ2-3, with 9 bases fitting TRBD2. The CDR3 has 17 amino acids. Germline V gene lookup returns CDR1 LGHDT and CDR2 YNNKEL (reference sequence). The CDR3 spells CASSQDLLAGRTDTQYF. The CDR3 region has the DNA TGTGCTAGCAGCCAAGACCTCCTAGCGGGGCGCACAGATACGCAGTATTTT.

The CDR3 DNA follows: TGTGCCAGCACCCGAGGGGGACACCTTCAGCCCCAGCATTTT. Protein product: CASTRGGHLQPQHF. This chain connects TRBV6-6 to TRBJ1-5; TRBD1 might be the D (6 bases). The CDR3 has 14 amino acids. V shed 7 bases and J shed 6 bases, with 16 bases lying between them. In germline, CDR1 is MNHNY, CDR2 SVGAGI (reference sequence).

A few counts support this clone. J is TRBJ1-1 and V is TRBV2, with D possibly TRBD1 on 5 matching bases. The germline V gene has CDR1 SNHLY and CDR2 FYNNEI. V was clipped by 2 bases and J by 4 bases, with 14 bases between them. The CDR3 consists of 15 residues. CDR3 residues: CASSEIRGGGTEAFF. The CDR3 nucleotides are TGTGCCAGCAGTGAAATTAGGGGCGGGGGCACTGAAGCTTTCTTT.

The J gene is TRBJ1-2, the V gene TRBV30; TRBD1 aligns across 9 bases. The CDR3 consists of 17 residues. Germline-derived CDR1 and CDR2 are GTSNPN and SVGIG (reference sequence). Losses at the gene ends were 3 bases for V and 0 bases for J; bases not matched to a gene: 11. CDR3 nucleotide sequence: TGTGCCTGGAGACCAGATCCGGGACAGGGACCTAACTATGGCTACACCTTC. Translated, it gives CAWRPDPGQGPNYGYTF.

The chain links TRBV7-2 to TRBJ1-6; 7 bases are shared with TRBD1. The germline V gene has CDR1 SGHTA and CDR2 FQGNSA. The CDR3 is made up of 16 amino acids. After removal of 0 bases from V and 7 bases from J, the junction contained 6 bases not matched to a gene. The CDR3: CASSLAQGVRNSPLHF. The CDR3 DNA sequence: TGTGCCAGCAGCTTAGCGCAGGGGGTGAGGAATTCACCCCTCCACTTT.

This clone was counted between two and nine times. The rearrangement links TRBV5-5 to TRBJ1-2, with a possible D match to TRBD1 (6 bases). The V end lost 4 bases, the J end lost 6 bases, and 22 bases lay between the germline ends. Germline V gene sequence: CDR1 SGHKS, CDR2 YYEKEE (reference sequence). This CDR3 region has 16 residues. The CDR3 DNA reads TGTGCCAGCAGCCGGACAGTAGGCCCCACTTTGGATGGCTACACCTTC. Translated: CASSRTVGPTLDGYTF.

The chain combines TRBV18 with TRBJ1-5; 8 positions agree with TRBD1. The germline V gene has CDR1 KGHSH and CDR2 LQKENI. The CDR3 loop spans 14 amino acids. Unmatched junction bases numbered 5, after V lost 3 bases and J lost 7 bases. The CDR3 loop is CASSPGQDPQPQHF. DNA of the CDR3: TGTGCCAGCTCACCGGGACAGGATCCCCAGCCCCAGCATTTT.

In its sample, this clone was seen once. The genes are TRBV5-1 and TRBJ1-1; D perhaps matches TRBD1 (6 bases). CDR1 and CDR2 (germline): SGHRS, YFSETQ. The CDR3 has 15 amino acids. V was pared by 0 bases and J by 2 bases, with 11 bases between. Here the CDR3 DNA reads TGCGCCAGCAGCTTGGGAGGGGGTACAAACACTGAAGCTTTCTTT. Translated, it gives CASSLGGGTNTEAFF.